This T cell receptor beta chain was captured in a study of T cell clonality in common variable immunodeficiency. Sequenced by immunoSEQ multiplex PCR; TCRdb stores in-frame clones only, minus some. The record shows 25,000 to 35,000 clones for this sample, with no singletons present. This clone turned up a few times. Antigen specificity is unknown. Coverage ceases 3 residues before the CDR3 finishes, and the germline J gene fills in the end. Blood came from CVID subjects not ill and not taking immunomodulatory or immunosuppressive medication. Regarding the study as a whole: Fewer deletions and N-nucleotide insertions were reportedly seen in common variable immunodeficiency TCR beta sequences. Links between repertoire features and CVID complications were heterogeneity-limited.

V gave up 0 bases and J gave up 2 bases; unmatched junction bases: 7. The CDR3 is 17 residues long. Per the germline V gene, CDR1 is DFQATT and CDR2 is SNEGSKA (reference sequence). The clonotype comes from a human donor with common variable immunodeficiency. This chain links TRBV20-1 with TRBJ2-5, with 12 bases matching TRBD2. Sequenced input: peripheral blood mononuclear cells. The CDR3 here is CSARDRTSGARQETQYF. The covered CDR3 bases are TGCAGTGCTAGAGATCGGACTAGCGGGGCGCGACAAGAGACC.